Shown below are 32 T cell receptor beta chains from a single sample sequenced in a study of T cell changes during pregnancy in multiple sclerosis. Profiling relied on immunoSEQ multiplex PCR, and the TCRdb table lists in-frame clones only, not all of them. The sample holds 12,000 or so clones, 84% seen once. Sequences were derived from CD8+ T cells from peripheral blood mononuclear cells, sampled after pregnancy. The receptors shown here come from a female donor in good health, enrolled as a control in a pregnancy study.

This clone is deemed hyperexpanded. This chain links TRBV4-1 with TRBJ2-7, with D possibly matching TRBD1 (5 bases). There are 13 residues in the CDR3. CDR1 and CDR2 (germline): MGHRA, YSYEKL. The V end was cut by 0 bases, the J end by 7 bases, with 10 bases between. CDR3 in amino acids: CASSQDPGWEQYF. CDR3 bases: TGCGCCAGCAGCCAAGATCCAGGGTGGGAGCAGTACTTC.

V gene TRBV5-5 combines with J gene TRBJ1-2, with TRBD1 identical over 9 bases. The CDR3 runs 15 residues. J gave up 8 bases and V 2 bases, and 10 bases lay outside the gene matches. Per the germline V gene, CDR1 is SGHKS and CDR2 is YYEKEE (reference sequence). The CDR3 loop is CASSLIRTGDGGYTF. CDR3 nucleotides: TGTGCCAGCAGCTTAATTCGGACAGGGGACGGGGGCTACACCTTC.

The V and J genes are TRBV10-3 and TRBJ1-1; 10 bases fit TRBD1. Per the germline V gene, CDR1 is ENHRY and CDR2 is SYGVKD. The CDR3 extends over 18 amino acids. V lost 0 bases, J lost 0 bases, and 7 bases stayed unmatched. Here the CDR3 reads CAISESSGTGEVNTEAFF. CDR3 DNA: TGTGCCATCAGTGAGTCTTCGGGGACAGGGGAGGTGAACACTGAAGCTTTCTTT.

V is TRBV13 and J is TRBJ2-1; TRBD1 matches 9 bases. J lost 7 bases, V lost 7 bases, and 17 bases had no gene match. From germline, CDR1 is PRHDT and CDR2 FYEKMQ (reference sequence). The CDR3 spans 17 residues. CDR3 bases: TGTGCCAGCAACAAAAGACCGGGACAGGGCTTCCTAAATGAGCAGTTCTTC. Protein product: CASNKRPGQGFLNEQFF.

This clone was seen a few times. The gene calls are TRBV4-3 and TRBJ2-7, with unresolved D. Trimming left V 1 base short and J 2 bases short, with 9 bases between. The CDR3 consists of 14 residues. CDR1 and CDR2 from the germline V gene are LGHNA and YSLEER. CDR3 sequence: CASSQGLDTYEQYF. CDR3 nucleotides: TGCGCCAGCAGCCAAGGACTTGATACCTACGAGCAGTACTTC.

Of note for this clone: In the same sample, other DNA sequences code for this CDR3. The chain employs TRBV4-1 and TRBJ1-4, with 8 positions matching TRBD1. V dropped 1 base and J dropped 7; count of bases not matched to a gene: 8. The length of the CDR3 is 16 residues. CDR1 and CDR2 (germline): MGHRA, YSYEKL. The CDR3 nucleotides are TGCGCCAGCAGCCAAGCCGCCGGGACAGGATCTGAAAAACTGTTTTTT. Translation gives CASSQAAGTGSEKLFF.

This sequence joins TRBV7-9 and TRBJ2-7; possibly TRBD2 for D (6 bases). From germline, CDR1 is SEHNR and CDR2 FQNEAQ (reference sequence). V was trimmed by 4 bases and J by 3 bases, leaving 16 bases between them. The CDR3 has 15 residues. CDR3 nucleotide sequence: TGTGCCAGCAGCTGGGGGTGGGAGGCACACTACGAGCAGTACTTC. This encodes CASSWGWEAHYEQYF.

The genes are TRBV29-1 and TRBJ2-7; 12 bases match TRBD1. CDR1 is SQVTM, CDR2 ANQGSEA, per germline. The CDR3 has 13 amino acids. J gave up 6 bases and V 5 bases, and 5 bases lay outside the gene matches. The CDR3 bases are TGCAGCGTTTCTGGGACAGGGGGCCTCGAGCAGTACTTC. Protein sequence: CSVSGTGGLEQYF.

This clone was picked up a small number of times. The chain is built from TRBV10-3 and TRBJ1-3; a possible D gene is TRBD1 (6 bases). The CDR3 runs 16 residues. In germline, CDR1 is ENHRY, CDR2 SYGVKD. The V and J ends lost 5 bases and 0 bases respectively, with 14 bases between them. CDR3 in DNA: TGTGCCATCAGTCCTTCCGGGACACGCTCTGGAAACACCATATATTTT. It translates to CAISPSGTRSGNTIYF.

The genes are TRBV18 and TRBJ1-2; D perhaps matches TRBD1 (6 bases). CDR1 and CDR2 (germline): KGHSH, LQKENI. V dropped 4 bases and J dropped 7 bases, with 16 bases sitting between them. This CDR3 has 14 residues. The CDR3 sequence is CASSRYRARGGYTF. The CDR3 region has the DNA TGTGCCAGCTCACGATACAGGGCCAGGGGTGGCTACACCTTC.

The V gene is TRBV6-6, the J gene TRBJ1-5, with D perhaps TRBD1 (5 bases). The CDR3 is 13 residues long. Germline V gene sequence: CDR1 MNHNY, CDR2 SVGAGI (reference sequence). Between the trimmed V and J ends, which lost 4 bases and 10 bases, there was a span of 14 bases. The CDR3 sequence: CASSSGRGDPQHF. DNA for the CDR3: TGTGCCAGCAGTTCAGGGAGGGGAGATCCCCAGCATTTT.

The chain joins TRBV5-5 to TRBJ1-1, with 9 positions matching TRBD1. This CDR3 is 18 amino acids long. The J segment lost 5 bases and the V segment lost 2 bases, leaving 16 bases of the junction unmatched. Germline V lookup: CDR1 SGHKS, CDR2 YYEKEE (reference sequence). This CDR3 reads CASSLHPVNRQGGTEAFF. The CDR3 coding sequence is TGTGCCAGCAGCTTACATCCCGTTAACCGACAGGGGGGGACTGAAGCTTTCTTT.

This clone was seen a single time. In DNA, the CDR3 is TGTGCCAGCAGCCCGCACCAGGGGCTACCCCTCCACTTT. Translated: CASSPHQGLPLHF. The chain uses TRBV9 and TRBJ1-6; D is perhaps TRBD1 (6 bases). The CDR3 length is 13 residues. Trimming took 4 bases from V and 12 from J, leaving 14 bases between them. The germline V gene encodes CDR1 SGDLS and CDR2 YYNGEE.

This chain connects TRBV10-1 to TRBJ2-2; 8 bases agree with TRBD1. The CDR3 loop spans 16 amino acids. CDR1 and CDR2 from the germline V gene are WNHNN and SYGVQD (reference sequence). V dropped 4 bases and J dropped 0; count of bases not matched to a gene: 4. The CDR3 is CASSVRQGPNTGELFF. In DNA, the CDR3 is TGCGCCAGCAGTGTGCGACAGGGGCCGAACACCGGGGAGCTGTTTTTT.

The V gene is TRBV7-9, the J gene TRBJ1-4, with TRBD1 matching over 7 bases. Unmatched junction bases numbered 10, after V lost 4 bases and J lost 5 bases. The V gene's germline CDR1 is SEHNR and CDR2 FQNEAQ (reference sequence). This CDR3 contains 16 residues. CDR3 in DNA: TGTGCCAGCAGCTCATCTAGGACAGGCGAAAATGAAAAACTGTTTTTT. This sequence encodes CASSSSRTGENEKLFF.

This sequence joins TRBV14 and TRBJ2-3, with D maybe TRBD2 (6 bases). Germline V gives CDR1 SGHDN, CDR2 FVKESK. The V gene lost 2 bases and the J gene lost 5 bases, with 20 bases spanning the gap. The CDR3 has 17 residues. CDR3 residues: CASSQSLAWRAGDTQYF. CDR3 sequence (DNA): TGTGCCAGCAGCCAATCACTAGCTTGGAGAGCTGGAGATACGCAGTATTTT.

V and J are TRBV6-9 and TRBJ2-3; 9 bases match TRBD1. Per the germline V gene, CDR1 is MNHGY and CDR2 is SVAAGI. J gave up 2 bases and V 2 bases, and 17 bases lay outside the gene matches. The CDR3 sequence is 20 residues long. The CDR3, as DNA: TGTGCCAGCAGTTATCTCGCCCTATCCTTCCGGGACAGGGACACAGATACGCAGTATTTT. Amino acids: CASSYLALSFRDRDTDTQYF.

Ten or more counts support this clone. The rearrangement joins TRBV7-2 to TRBJ1-2, with TRBD1 matching over 9 bases. This CDR3 is built from 15 residues. Germline CDR1 and CDR2: SGHTA and FQGNSA. Trimming took 5 bases from V and 5 from J; bases not matched to a gene: 9. CDR3 protein: CASSLGTGIWYGYTF. The CDR3 bases are TGTGCCAGCAGCCTGGGGACAGGGATTTGGTATGGCTACACCTTC. Supplemented by reference TRBV7-2 and TRBJ1-2, the full variable domain reads GAGVSQSPSNKVTEKGKDVELRCDPISGHTALYWYRQSLGQGLEFLIYFQGNSAPDKSGLPSDRFSAERTGGSVSTLTIQRTQQEDSAVYLCASSLGTGIWYGYTFGSGTRLTVV.

This chain connects TRBV4-1 to TRBJ1-2; D gene uncertain. Germline V gene data show CDR1 as MGHRA and CDR2 as YSYEKL. There are 14 residues in the CDR3. Between the trimmed V and J ends, which lost 0 bases and 6 bases, there was a span of 11 bases. The CDR3 is CASSQESPSNGYTF. The CDR3 DNA follows: TGCGCCAGCAGCCAAGAAAGCCCGAGTAATGGCTACACCTTC.

This sequence joins TRBV6-6 and TRBJ2-5, with 8 bases lining up with TRBD2. The junction had 3 bases not matched to a gene; V was cut back by 2 bases and J by 4 bases. Germline V gene sequence: CDR1 MNHNY, CDR2 SVGAGI (reference sequence). This CDR3 region has 14 residues. CDR3 DNA: TGTGCCAGCAGTTACCCGGGGGGGTCAGAGACCCAGTACTTC. It specifies CASSYPGGSETQYF.

This clone was detected a few times. In the same sample, other DNA sequences code for this CDR3. The chain employs TRBV6-5 and TRBJ2-7; TRBD1 matches 8 bases. Trimming at V came to 6 bases and at J to 3 bases, leaving 7 bases not matched to a gene. CDR3 length: 14 residues. The germline V gene has CDR1 MNHEY and CDR2 SVGAGI. DNA of the CDR3: TGTGCCAGCAGCCCTGGGACAGGAAACTACGAGCAGTACTTC. Translation: CASSPGTGNYEQYF.

The chain recombines TRBV28 with TRBJ2-5; D gene uncertain. This CDR3 has 13 residues. V dropped 5 bases and J dropped 0 bases, with 7 bases sitting between them. CDR1 MDHEN and CDR2 SYDVKM come from the germline V gene. In DNA form, the CDR3 reads TGTGCCAGCAGTCCCCGGGACCAAGAGACCCAGTACTTC. Amino acids: CASSPRDQETQYF. The full variable domain, its missing parts supplied by reference TRBV28 and TRBJ2-5, is DVKVTQSSRYLVKRTGEKVFLECVQDMDHENMFWYRQDPGLGLRLIYFSYDVKMKEKGDIPEGYSVSREKKERFSLILESASTNQTSMYLCASSPRDQETQYFGPGTRLLVL.

This chain joins TRBV27 and TRBJ2-7; possible D gene TRBD1, 5 bases. This CDR3 comprises 14 residues. With 6 bases removed from V and 2 bases from J, the gap between germline ends came to 14 bases. CDR1 and CDR2 from the germline V gene are MNHEY and SMNVEV (reference sequence). The CDR3 coding sequence is TGTGCCAGCAGCCCCAGGGAACCAGCCTACGAGCAGTACTTC. Protein product: CASSPREPAYEQYF.

The chain uses TRBV29-1 and TRBJ1-2; 8 positions match TRBD1. With V trimmed by 3 bases and J by 0 bases, 6 bases remained unmatched. Germline V gives CDR1 SQVTM, CDR2 ANQGSEA. The CDR3 extends over 15 amino acids. The CDR3 DNA is TGCAGCGTTGAGCCCGGGACAGGCACTAACTATGGCTACACCTTC. The encoded protein is CSVEPGTGTNYGYTF.

The genes are TRBV28 and TRBJ2-5; perhaps TRBD2 as D (5 bases). V lost 8 bases and J 1 base, leaving 11 bases between the germline ends. CDR1 and CDR2 from the germline V gene are MDHEN and SYDVKM. This CDR3 comprises 13 residues. CDR3 protein: CASLSGFQETQYF. The CDR3 coding sequence is TGTGCCAGCCTGAGCGGATTCCAAGAGACCCAGTACTTC.

V gene TRBV5-4 combines with J gene TRBJ2-6; D gene unclear. With 1 base removed from V and 0 bases from J, the gap between germline ends came to 5 bases. The CDR3 consists of 15 residues. Germline CDR1 and CDR2: SGHNT and YYREEE (reference sequence). This chain's CDR3 is CASSLMSSGANVLTF. DNA of the CDR3: TGTGCCAGCAGCTTGATGAGCTCTGGGGCCAACGTCCTGACTTTC.

This chain uses TRBV7-2 with TRBJ2-7, with 9 nucleotides matching TRBD1. J was trimmed by 3 bases and V by 5 bases; bases with no gene match: 8. Germline CDR1 SGHTA, CDR2 FQGNSA. This CDR3 has 15 residues. DNA for the CDR3: TGTGCCAGCAGCCCATCCGGGACAGGGCTCTACGAGCAGTACTTC. Translation gives CASSPSGTGLYEQYF.

This clone was recorded once. The chain joins TRBV6-4 to TRBJ2-3; 7 nucleotides line up with TRBD2. The CDR3 totals 14 residues. Germline trimming cut 3 bases from V and 2 bases from J; bases unmatched to any gene: 2. Germline V CDR1 and CDR2: MRHNA, SNTAGT. The CDR3 nucleotides read TGTGCCAGCAGTGAACGGGGGGACACAGATACGCAGTATTTT. It yields the protein CASSERGDTDTQYF.

The CDR3: CASSFTAGTSWDTQYF. CDR3 DNA sequence: TGTGCCAGCAGCTTTACCGCGGGTACCTCATGGGATACGCAGTATTTT. V usage is TRBV6-6 and J usage is TRBJ2-3; D is perhaps TRBD2 (5 bases). CDR1 and CDR2 from the germline V gene are MNHNY and SVGAGI (reference sequence). This CDR3 spans 16 amino acids. V gave up 6 bases and J gave up 6 bases, with 22 bases separating them.

The chain carries TRBV7-9 and TRBJ1-4; D is ambiguous. Trimming took 4 bases from V and 4 from J, leaving 16 bases between them. Germline V gives CDR1 SEHNR, CDR2 FQNEAQ (reference sequence). The CDR3 length is 16 residues. The CDR3 loop is CASSSLMRVVNEKLFF. As DNA, the CDR3 is TGTGCCAGCAGCTCCCTGATGAGGGTCGTTAATGAAAAACTGTTTTTT. The entire variable domain, with the rest obtained from reference TRBV7-9 and TRBJ1-4, is as follows: DTGVSQNPRHKITKRGQNVTFRCDPISEHNRLYWYRQTLGQGPEFLTYFQNEAQLEKSRLLSDRFSAERPKGSFSTLEIQRTEQGDSAMYLCASSSLMRVVNEKLFFGSGTQLSVL.

The chain recombines TRBV10-3 with TRBJ2-7, with 9 bases lining up with TRBD1. V trimming: 7 bases; J trimming: 5 bases; junction bases outside the gene matches: 6. This CDR3 contains 13 residues. The V gene's germline CDR1 is ENHRY and CDR2 SYGVKD. Here the CDR3 reads CAIMGTGSHEQYF. The CDR3 nucleotides are TGTGCCATCATGGGGACAGGGTCCCACGAGCAGTACTTC.

The count of this clone is one. The rearrangement links TRBV5-4 to TRBJ2-7; 8 bases line up with TRBD1. The CDR3 runs 13 residues. Germline assignment: CDR1 SGHNT and CDR2 YYREEE (reference sequence). The junction had 4 bases not matched to a gene; V was cut back by 1 base and J by 7 bases. The CDR3 sequence: CASSLNRDREQYF. The CDR3 coding sequence is TGTGCCAGCAGCTTGAATCGGGACAGGGAGCAGTACTTC.